This T cell receptor (beta chain) was recorded in a study of blood T cell repertoires in COVID-19. Germline-derived CDR1 and CDR2 are KGHDR and SFDVKD. The V segment lost 2 bases and the J segment 2 bases; nucleotides outside the gene matches: 6. This CDR3 has 16 residues. As handled by the study authors: By means of reference gene primer amplification, nucleated cell counts were estimated. Sequencing used immunoSEQ multiplex PCR; TCRdb keeps in-frame clones, though not all of them. The V and J calls and the clone size are those of that table, but D and trimming were determined from the DNA. The sample shows roughly 110,000 clones, about 88% of them seen only once.

The receptor was isolated from a middle-aged man with acute or convalescent COVID-19. This chain joins TRBV24-1 and TRBJ2-3, with 7 bases matching TRBD1. Sequenced input: peripheral blood. CDR3 sequence: CATSDSGTATTDTQYF. The CDR3 nucleotides read TGTGCCACCAGTGATTCGGGGACAGCGACCACAGATACGCAGTATTTT.